This TCR beta chain was sequenced during a study of OX40 agonist ivuxolimab in advanced cancers. Background on the whole study: Ivuxolimab was an agonistic, fully human IgG2 monoclonal antibody directed against OX40 (CD134), a costimulatory receptor. Intravenous ivuxolimab was administered to patients every 2 weeks at six dose levels: 0.01, 0.1, 0.3, 1.5, 3 and 10 mg/kg. Of the approximately 54 patients in dose escalation, about 20 had hepatocellular carcinoma, approximately 15 had melanoma, 9 had renal cell carcinoma and 9 had head and neck cancer. In the dose-escalation cohort, around four fifths of patients were male, and the mean age was around 60 years, with a range of 23 to 79. Prior anti-PD-1, anti-PD-L1 or anti-CTLA-4 therapy was permitted, and checkpoint inhibitors had been received by under 50% of dose-escalation patients. Partial responses occurred in three dose-escalation patients, of whom one had hepatocellular carcinoma and two had cutaneous melanoma. Peripheral TCRbeta sequencing was intended to test whether TCR sequence diversity was altered and clonal T-cell expansion was caused by ivuxolimab. The monotherapy dose-escalation portion (N ≈ 55 patients) of the phase I ivuxolimab trial is reported in the paper.

The CDR3 contains 15 residues, cysteine and phenylalanine counted. Solely the CDR3 DNA is kept, with 45 bases framed from the first base. The germline V gene encodes CDR1 SGHTA and CDR2 FQGTGA. The junction carries 12 bases between V and J, which are trimmed by 5 bases and 4 bases respectively. Results and caveats for the whole study, not just this receptor: After ivuxolimab, CD8+ T cells had more expanded clones than CD4+ T cells on average. Low levels of normalized T-cell clonal expansion were also shown by some nonresponding patients. In the 0.1-3.0 mg/kg groups, partial responders had among the lowest normalized peripheral clonal expansion, particularly in CD8+ T cells. At doses of 0.1 to 3.0 mg/kg, clonal expansion of both CD4+ and CD8+ T cells in blood was seen between baseline and week 6. The antigen specificity of the clonally expanded peripheral T cells was not determined.

The trial excluded patients who had a history of autoimmune disease or who were on systemic immunosuppression. Peripheral blood for TCR sequencing was drawn from every dose cohort at baseline, at cycle 4 day 1 and at cycle 7 day 1. Samples came from an open-label, multicenter, first-in-human phase I dose-escalation trial of ivuxolimab. Adults with locally advanced or metastatic melanoma, renal cell carcinoma, hepatocellular carcinoma or head and neck squamous cell carcinoma were enrolled in the trial. Before TCR sequencing, CD4+ and CD8+ T cells were separately sorted from peripheral blood. To sequence the TCRbeta CDR3 region, genomic DNA was isolated from the sorted cells. The immunoSEQ Assay was used for sequencing of TCRbeta CDR3 regions. Sourced from immuneACCESS, this table was stored by TCRdb with only in-frame sequences that have V and J called. A share of the clones is absent; for the studies checked, an unresolved V gene accounts for under half, and the remainder has no known explanation. This sample lists approximately 68,000 clones; less than 95% were detected once. 1.1% of the sample belongs to the ten largest clones.

About this clone itself: It lacks a known antigen. No base-level quality is on record; no much larger clone is a single base apart.

The rearrangement joined TRBV7-3 to TRBJ2-6; the D gene remains uncertain. The sequenced sample was CD4+ or CD8+ T cells sorted from blood, obtained in a trial of the OX40 agonist ivuxolimab. This TCR was recovered from an adult with an advanced solid tumor such as melanoma, head and neck, liver or kidney cancer. CDR3 protein: CASSPRRAGANVLTF. The DNA reads as follows: TGTGCCAGCAGCCCCCGAAGGGCCGGGGCCAACGTCCTGACTTTC.